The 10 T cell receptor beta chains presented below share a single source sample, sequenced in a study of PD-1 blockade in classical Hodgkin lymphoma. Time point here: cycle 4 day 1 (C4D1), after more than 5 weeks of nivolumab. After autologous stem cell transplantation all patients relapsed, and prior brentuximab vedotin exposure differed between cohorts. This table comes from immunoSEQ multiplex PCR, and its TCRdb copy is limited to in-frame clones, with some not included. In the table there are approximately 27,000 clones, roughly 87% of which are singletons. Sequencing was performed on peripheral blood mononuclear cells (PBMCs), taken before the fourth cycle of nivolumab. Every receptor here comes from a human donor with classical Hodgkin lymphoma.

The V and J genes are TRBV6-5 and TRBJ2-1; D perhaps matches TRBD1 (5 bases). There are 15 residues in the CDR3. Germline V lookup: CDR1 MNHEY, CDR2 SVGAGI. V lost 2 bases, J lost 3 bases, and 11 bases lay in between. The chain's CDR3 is CASSYGQGFYNEQFF. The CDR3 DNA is TGTGCCAGCAGTTACGGGCAGGGTTTCTACAATGAGCAGTTCTTC.

CDR3 nucleotide sequence: TGTGCCAGCAGCCAGACCAGCGGGGCTGGCGGTAATGAGCAGTTCTTC. Protein sequence: CASSQTSGAGGNEQFF. The chain links TRBV7-3 to TRBJ2-1, with 7 positions matching TRBD2. This CDR3 has 16 residues. V lost 5 bases, J lost 7 bases, and 14 bases stayed unmatched. Germline CDR1 reads SGHTA; CDR2 reads FQGTGA.

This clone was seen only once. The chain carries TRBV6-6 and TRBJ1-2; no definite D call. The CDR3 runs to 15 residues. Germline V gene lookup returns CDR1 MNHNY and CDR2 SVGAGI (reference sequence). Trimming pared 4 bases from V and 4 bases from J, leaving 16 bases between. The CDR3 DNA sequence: TGTGCCAGCAGTTCATCAGACATTCGGCTCTATGGCTACACCTTC. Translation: CASSSSDIRLYGYTF.

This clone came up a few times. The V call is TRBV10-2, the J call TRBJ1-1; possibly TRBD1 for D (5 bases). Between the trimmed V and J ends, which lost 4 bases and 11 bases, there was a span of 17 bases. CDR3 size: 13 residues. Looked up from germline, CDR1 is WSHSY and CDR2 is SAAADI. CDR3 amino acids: CASSGGDLLRAFF. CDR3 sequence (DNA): TGCGCCAGCAGTGGAGGGGATCTATTAAGGGCTTTCTTT.

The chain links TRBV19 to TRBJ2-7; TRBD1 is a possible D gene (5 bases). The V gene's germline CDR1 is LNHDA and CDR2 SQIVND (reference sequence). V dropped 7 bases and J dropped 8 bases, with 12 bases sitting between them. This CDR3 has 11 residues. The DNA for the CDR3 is TGTGCCAGTACGGACACATTCCAGCAGTACTTC. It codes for CASTDTFQQYF.

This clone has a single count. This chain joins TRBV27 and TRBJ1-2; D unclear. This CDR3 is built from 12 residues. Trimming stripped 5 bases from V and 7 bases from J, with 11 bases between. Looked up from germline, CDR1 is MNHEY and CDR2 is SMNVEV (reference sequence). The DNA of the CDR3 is TGTGCCAGCAGTCCCCCGGTAGGTGGCTACACCTTC. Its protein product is CASSPPVGGYTF.

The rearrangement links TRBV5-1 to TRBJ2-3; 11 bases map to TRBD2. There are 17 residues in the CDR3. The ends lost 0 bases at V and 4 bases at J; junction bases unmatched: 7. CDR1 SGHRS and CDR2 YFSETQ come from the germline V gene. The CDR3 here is CASSLGLSGGDADTQYF. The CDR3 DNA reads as TGCGCCAGCAGCTTGGGACTTAGCGGGGGGGATGCAGATACGCAGTATTTT.

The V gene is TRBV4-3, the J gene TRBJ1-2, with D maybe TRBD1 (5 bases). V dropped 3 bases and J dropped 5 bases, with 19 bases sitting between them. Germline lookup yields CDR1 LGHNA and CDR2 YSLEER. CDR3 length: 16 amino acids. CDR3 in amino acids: CASSHGGRAGNYGYTF. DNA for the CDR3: TGCGCCAGCAGCCACGGGGGAAGGGCAGGGAATTATGGCTACACCTTC.

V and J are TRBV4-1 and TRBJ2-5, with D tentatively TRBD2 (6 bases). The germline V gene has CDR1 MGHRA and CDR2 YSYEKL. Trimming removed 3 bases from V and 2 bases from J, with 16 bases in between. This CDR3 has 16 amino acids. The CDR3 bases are TGCGCCAGCAGCCAGATTTTTGTCGCGGGGCAAGAGACCCAGTACTTC. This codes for CASSQIFVAGQETQYF.

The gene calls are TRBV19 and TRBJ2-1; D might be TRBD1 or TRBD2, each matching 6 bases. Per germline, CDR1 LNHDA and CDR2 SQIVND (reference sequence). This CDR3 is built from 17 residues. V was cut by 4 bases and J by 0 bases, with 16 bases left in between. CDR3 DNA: TGTGCCAGTAGTAGATGGGGGGCGCCGGGCTCCTACAATGAGCAGTTCTTC. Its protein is CASSRWGAPGSYNEQFF.